This T cell receptor beta chain was profiled in a study of blood T cell repertoires in COVID-19. For the study at large: PBMCs, B-cell-depleted T cells, or T cells provided the cDNA or gDNA that made up the material.

How the authors handled the data: It was from reference gene primer amplification that nucleated cell counts were estimated. TCRdb's copy holds only in-frame clones and misses some; the assay was immunoSEQ multiplex PCR. The V and J calls and clone size were taken over from that table, and D and trimming were inferred from the DNA. In the table there are about 220,000 clones, 80% to 90% of which are singletons. The CDR3 totals 13 residues. The germline CDR1 and CDR2 sequences are SGHDN and FVKESK. The V end was cut by 0 bases, the J end by 9 bases, with 11 bases between. Membership in each cohort depended on participant-reported clinical history.

Sequencing input: PBMCs or T cells enriched from blood (not recorded which). The J gene is TRBJ1-1, the V gene TRBV14; D is possibly TRBD1 (5 bases). This clonotype was sampled from a woman between 18 and 29 years old in a cohort exposed to, infected with or recovered from COVID-19 (not recorded which). CDR3 sequence: CASSQDGGIKAFF. CDR3 sequence (DNA): TGTGCCAGCAGCCAAGATGGGGGGATCAAAGCTTTCTTT.